This T cell receptor beta chain is drawn from a study of T cells expressing NK-cell markers. Study information: HCMV serostatus: seven of eight sequenced donors positive, one negative. Study outcomes and limitations: Similarly, these clonotypes led the CD3+CD56-NKG2C+ fraction as well in four donors. Certain NKG2C+ T cell clones were expanded, and their HCMV specificity remained unclear. The study found dominant NKG2C+ clonotypes at about 1.0-8% of CD8+ T cells in over five donors.

On this clonotype: No antigen is known for it.

This CDR3 is 15 amino acids long. TCRdb re-called the 5' RACE reads and shows each CDR3 protein once, DNA omitted. This sample contains roughly 390,000 distinct CDR3 sequences. This receptor was taken from a woman aged 50 to 60 in good health. The specimen sequenced was blood T cells: a sorted CD56 or NKG2C T cell subset, CD4+ or CD8+ T cells, or bulk PBMC T cells (not recorded which). V usage is TRBV12-3 or TRBV12-4 and J usage is TRBJ2-1; without DNA, the TCRdb call of TRBD2 cannot be checked. The CDR3 loop is CASSFTGVTYNEQFF.